Listed here is a single T cell receptor beta chain. These data come from a study of blood T cell repertoires in COVID-19. Study processing details: Estimated nucleated cell counts came from reference gene primer amplification. The table came from immunoSEQ multiplex PCR; TCRdb's copy has only in-frame clones and leaves some out. Clone size and V and J calls were adopted from that table, with D and trimming inferred from the DNA. The top ten clones hold 3.9% of a sample with 50,000 or so clones, roughly nine tenths of them seen once. This CDR3 is built from 14 residues. Deletions cut 1 base from V and 7 bases from J, with 13 bases between. Germline values: CDR1 SNHLY, CDR2 FYNNEI.

This sequence was found in a human donor in a cohort sampled during active COVID-19. Sequences were obtained from peripheral blood. The J gene is TRBJ1-2, the V gene TRBV2; weak D call: TRBD1 (6 bases). The CDR3 DNA is TGTGCCAGCAGTGAAGTACTCAGGGGATCTGGCTACACCTTC. Translation: CASSEVLRGSGYTF.